The table lists the clone carrying this T cell receptor (beta chain) with many counts. No antigen is known for it. The record originates from a study of T cells in Graves' hyperthyroidism and ophthalmopathy. The study's findings and limits: Most expanded thyroid clonotypes above 0.001 also appeared in blood.

Each diagnosis was grounded in clinical symptoms, serum thyroxine and TRAb, thyroid ultrasound, and orbital computed tomography. CDR3 length: 16 residues. The germline gives CDR1 ENHRY, CDR2 SYGVKD. V lost 4 bases to trimming and J lost 0 bases; unmatched junction nucleotides: 6. The investigators amplified TCR beta CDR3 regions from RNA transcripts. In the first-round RT-PCR of the TCR CDR3, the HTBI primer set was used. TCRdb passed the multiplex PCR reads through MiXCR, listing each CDR3 protein once. The repertoire holds around 190,000 distinct CDR3 sequences, with roughly 17% as singletons. Sequencing was carried out using blood. This clonotype was sampled from a woman aged 45-65 years with Graves' hyperthyroidism. The gene calls are TRBV10-3 and TRBJ2-3; the match to TRBD2 covers 8 bases. CDR3 amino acids: CAISATSVPSTDTQYF. The CDR3 nucleotides are TGTGCCATCAGTGCGACTAGCGTACCTAGCACAGATACGCAGTATTTT.